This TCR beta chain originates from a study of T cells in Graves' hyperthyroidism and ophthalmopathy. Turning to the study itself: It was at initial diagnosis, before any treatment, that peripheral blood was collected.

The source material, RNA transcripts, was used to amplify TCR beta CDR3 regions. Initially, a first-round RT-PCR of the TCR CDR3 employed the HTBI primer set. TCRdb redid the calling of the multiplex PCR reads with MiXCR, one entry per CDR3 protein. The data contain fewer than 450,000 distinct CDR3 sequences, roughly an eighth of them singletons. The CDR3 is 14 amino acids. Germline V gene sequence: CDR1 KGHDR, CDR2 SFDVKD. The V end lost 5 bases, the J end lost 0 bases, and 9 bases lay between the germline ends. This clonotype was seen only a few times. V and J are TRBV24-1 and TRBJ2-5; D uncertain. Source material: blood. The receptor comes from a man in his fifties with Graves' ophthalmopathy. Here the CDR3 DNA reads TGTGCCACCAGTGCGGGCACCAACCAAGAGACCCAGTACTTC. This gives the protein CATSAGTNQETQYF.